The entry below describes one T cell receptor (beta chain). No antigen is known for it. The CDR3 contains 13 residues. Germline V gene sequence: CDR1 MNHNS, CDR2 SASEGT. V gave up 6 bases and J gave up 7 bases; unmatched junction bases: 8. The sample originates from a study of shared clonotypes between healthy human individuals. Study-level findings and limits: The sharing of about 5% of naive CD4 clonotypes was seen across several donors.

On sorted subsets, replicate PCRs used 200 to 250 ng DNA, or approximately 33,000 T cell genomes. Authors' processing steps: Junction-only immunoSEQ data arrived without quality scores, meaning filtering differed. The protocol was immunoSEQ multiplex PCR, while the TCRdb copy is restricted to in-frame clones and leaves out a portion. V and J calls and clone size are those listed in that table; D and trimming were worked out from the DNA. The table has under 2.5 million clones, just under 95% seen once; the top ten hold around 0.35%. V and J are TRBV6-1 and TRBJ2-7; 8 bases match TRBD2. The sequence came from a man aged 18 to 29 in good health. Some clones in this sample may be carry-over from other donors' samples. Material: naive CD4+ T cells from PBMCs. As for subset: CD45RA+ positively selected. The CDR3, as DNA: TGTGCCAGCAGACCCGGGGGGGCGGGGGAGCAGTACTTC. This translates into CASRPGGAGEQYF.